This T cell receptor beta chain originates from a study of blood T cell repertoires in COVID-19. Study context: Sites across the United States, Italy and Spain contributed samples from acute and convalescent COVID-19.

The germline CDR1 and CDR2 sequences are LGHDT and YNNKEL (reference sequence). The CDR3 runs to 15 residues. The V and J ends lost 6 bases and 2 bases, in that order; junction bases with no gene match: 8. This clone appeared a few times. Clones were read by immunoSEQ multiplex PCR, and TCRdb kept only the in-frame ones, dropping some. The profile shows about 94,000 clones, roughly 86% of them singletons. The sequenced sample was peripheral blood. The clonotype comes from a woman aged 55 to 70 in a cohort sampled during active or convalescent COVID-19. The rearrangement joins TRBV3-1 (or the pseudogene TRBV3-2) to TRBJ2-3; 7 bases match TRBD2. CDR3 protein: CASSKGLSPTDTQYF. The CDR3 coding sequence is TGTGCCAGCAGTAAGGGACTATCCCCCACAGATACGCAGTATTTT.